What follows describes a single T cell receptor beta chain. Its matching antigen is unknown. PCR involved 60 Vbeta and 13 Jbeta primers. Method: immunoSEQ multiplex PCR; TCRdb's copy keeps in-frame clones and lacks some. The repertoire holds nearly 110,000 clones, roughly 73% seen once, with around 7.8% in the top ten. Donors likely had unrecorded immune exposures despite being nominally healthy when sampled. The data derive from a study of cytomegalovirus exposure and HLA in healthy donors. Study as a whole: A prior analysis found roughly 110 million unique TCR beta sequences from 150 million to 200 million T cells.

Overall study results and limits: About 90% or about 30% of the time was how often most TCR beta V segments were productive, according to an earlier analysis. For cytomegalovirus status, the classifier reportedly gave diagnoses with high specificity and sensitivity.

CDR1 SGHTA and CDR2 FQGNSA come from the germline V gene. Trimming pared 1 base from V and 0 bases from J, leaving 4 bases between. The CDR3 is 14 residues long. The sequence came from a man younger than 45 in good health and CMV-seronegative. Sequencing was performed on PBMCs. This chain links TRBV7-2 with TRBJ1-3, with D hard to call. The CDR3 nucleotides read TGTGCCAGCAGCTTAGTCGTCTCTGGAAACACCATATATTTT. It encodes CASSLVVSGNTIYF.